The 21 T cell receptor beta chains below all came from one sample that was sequenced in a study of T-cell reconstitution after alpha-beta-depleted transplantation in children. Using unique molecular identifiers, the investigators prepared the TCRbeta library. Each CDR3 protein is one row after TCRdb ran MiXCR on the PCR reads. The sample carries about 27,000 distinct CDR3 sequences, 18% recorded once. The sequencing used PBMCs, mostly from graft donor cells, collected 60 days after TCRalphabeta/CD19-depleted stem cell transplant. The receptor set was obtained from a male patient aged 2-10 years who had a stem cell transplant for acute lymphoblastic leukemia, so the T cells may come from the graft donor.

The rearrangement links TRBV5-6 to TRBJ2-2; D possibly corresponds to TRBD2 (5 bases). Trimming cost V 1 base and J 1 base, with 11 bases left between them. This CDR3 spans 16 amino acids. Germline V gene sequence: CDR1 SGHDT, CDR2 YYEEEE. The CDR3 DNA follows: TGTGCCAGCAGCTTGATCGAGGGCTTGAACACCGGGGAGCTGTTTTTT. Translated, it gives CASSLIEGLNTGELFF.

The chain uses TRBV4-2 and TRBJ2-5, with TRBD2 matching over 7 bases. Germline loops: CDR1 LGHNA, CDR2 YNFKEQ. The CDR3 contains 13 residues. J gave up 3 bases and V 4 bases, and 2 bases lay outside the gene matches. CDR3 sequence: CASSRGGEETQYF. The DNA of the CDR3 is TGTGCCAGCAGCCGGGGGGGAGAAGAGACCCAGTACTTC.

V is TRBV2 and J is TRBJ2-5; D unclear. The ends were cut back, 10 bases at V and 3 bases at J, with 12 bases in the middle. The CDR3 consists of 12 residues. The germline V gene has CDR1 SNHLY and CDR2 FYNNEI. The CDR3 DNA follows: TGTGCCATCTGTTTTGGGAAAGAGACCCAGTACTTC. Its protein product is CAICFGKETQYF. The complete variable domain, with remaining parts taken from reference TRBV2 and TRBJ2-5, reads EPEVTQTPSHQVTQMGQEVILRCVPISNHLYFYWYRQILGQKVEFLVSFYNNEISEKSEIFDDQFSVERPDGSNFTLKIRSTKLEDSAMYFCAICFGKETQYFGPGTRLLVL.

In this sample, this clonotype turned up many times. The V and J genes are TRBV7-6 and TRBJ2-5, with 7 bases fitting TRBD1. Germline V CDR1 and CDR2: SGHVS, FNYEAQ. This CDR3 region has 15 residues. The V and J ends lost 4 bases and 5 bases, in that order; junction bases with no gene match: 10. CDR3 bases: TGTGCCAGCAGCTCTCAGACAGGGTCGATGGAGACCCAGTACTTC. The encoded protein is CASSSQTGSMETQYF.

About this clonotype: Possible read error: a much larger clone is one base away. For the CDR3, the DNA is TGTGCCAGCTCACCCCGGCCTAATGAAAAACTGTTATTT. This gives the protein CASSPRPNEKLLF. The rearrangement joins TRBV18 to TRBJ1-4, with D uncertain. The CDR3 has 13 residues. CDR1 is KGHSH, CDR2 LQKENI, per germline.

The V and J genes are TRBV27 and TRBJ2-5; 9 bases fit TRBD2. V shed 5 bases, J shed 2 bases, and the junction held 12 bases outside the gene matches. Germline V gene data show CDR1 as MNHEY and CDR2 as SMNVEV (reference sequence). CDR3 length equals 17 residues. CDR3: CASSPGRTSDPQETQYF. The DNA for the CDR3 is TGTGCCAGCAGTCCCGGAAGGACTAGCGACCCGCAAGAGACCCAGTACTTC.

By share, this clonotype ranks as medium-sized (0.01 to 0.1%). The chain combines TRBV29-1 with TRBJ2-5; 7 nucleotides line up with TRBD1. The V gene end was trimmed by 1 base and the J gene end by 4 bases; junction bases not matched to a gene: 6. The CDR3 has 14 residues. CDR1 is SQVTM and CDR2 is ANQGSEA in the germline V gene. This chain's CDR3 is CSVEGQGVGETQYF. The DNA of the CDR3 is TGCAGCGTTGAAGGACAGGGAGTTGGAGAGACCCAGTACTTC.

This clonotype occurred a few times. This chain links TRBV28 with TRBJ2-6; D is uncertain. V was clipped by 6 bases and J by 0 bases, with 9 bases between them. Germline CDR1 is MDHEN and CDR2 is SYDVKM. The CDR3 loop spans 15 amino acids. This CDR3 is CASSLGASGANVLTF. The CDR3 DNA reads as TGTGCCAGCAGCCTCGGCGCCTCTGGGGCCAACGTCCTGACTTTC.

This clonotype was observed at least ten times. The J gene is TRBJ1-2, the V gene TRBV11-2; no clear D. Germline V gene lookup returns CDR1 SGHAT and CDR2 FQNNGV. V was clipped by 1 base and J by 4 bases, with 10 bases between them. This CDR3 is 14 amino acids long. CDR3 region: CASSLGHDRYGYTF. As DNA, the CDR3 is TGTGCCAGCAGCTTAGGACATGACCGCTATGGCTACACCTTC.

This clonotype was seen ten or more times. The rearrangement joins TRBV20-1 to TRBJ1-2, with a weak D call TRBD1 (5 bases). The germline gives CDR1 DFQATT, CDR2 SNEGSKA (reference sequence). V gave up 6 bases and J gave up 2 bases, with 16 bases separating them. The CDR3 runs 14 residues. The CDR3 sequence is CSADSETENYGYTF. The CDR3 DNA follows: TGCAGTGCCGACAGCGAAACAGAAAACTATGGCTACACCTTC.

This chain connects TRBV18 to TRBJ2-7; 11 bases agree with TRBD1. The CDR3 covers 16 residues. J gave up 1 base and V 3 bases, and 5 bases lay outside the gene matches. The germline CDR1 and CDR2 sequences are KGHSH and LQKENI. The CDR3 DNA follows: TGTGCCAGCTCACCTTGGGGGACAGGGGGATCCTACGAGCAGTACTTC. Protein sequence: CASSPWGTGGSYEQYF.

This clonotype came up a few times. The gene calls are TRBV28 and TRBJ2-7, with 9 bases identical to TRBD2. CDR3 length equals 14 residues. V was pared by 3 bases and J by 5 bases, with 5 bases of the junction left unmatched. Germline V CDR1 and CDR2: MDHEN, SYDVKM. The CDR3: CASSFGGRAHEQYF. In DNA, the CDR3 is TGTGCCAGCAGTTTCGGCGGGAGGGCCCACGAGCAGTACTTC. Filled out from reference TRBV28 and TRBJ2-7, the complete variable domain reads DVKVTQSSRYLVKRTGEKVFLECVQDMDHENMFWYRQDPGLGLRLIYFSYDVKMKEKGDIPEGYSVSREKKERFSLILESASTNQTSMYLCASSFGGRAHEQYFGPGTRLTVT.

This clonotype was observed a few times. The rearrangement joins TRBV6-1 to TRBJ2-7, with D maybe TRBD1 (6 bases). Deletions cut 6 bases from V and 4 bases from J, with 19 bases between. The length of the CDR3 is 15 residues. The germline gives CDR1 MNHNS, CDR2 SASEGT. CDR3 sequence (DNA): TGTGCCAGCAGCGCCCCCGAGACAGGACTTTACGAGCAGTACTTC. Protein: CASSAPETGLYEQYF.

This clonotype was detected once. The rearrangement links TRBV29-1 to TRBJ1-1; the D is unclear. This CDR3 comprises 9 residues. Germline CDR1 and CDR2: SQVTM and ANQGSEA. Trimming stripped 2 bases from V and 6 bases from J, with 1 base between. CDR3 protein: CSVEPEAFF. CDR3 nucleotide sequence: TGCAGCGTTGAACCTGAAGCTTTCTTT.

The V gene is TRBV7-9, the J gene TRBJ2-1; 8 bases line up with TRBD1. With 6 bases clipped from V and 4 bases from J, the junction kept 11 bases outside the gene matches. The CDR3 has 16 residues. The germline V gene encodes CDR1 SEHNR and CDR2 FQNEAQ (reference sequence). This CDR3 reads CASRQGDRGEYNEQFF. The CDR3 nucleotides read TGTGCCAGCAGACAAGGTGACAGGGGAGAATACAATGAGCAGTTCTTC.

This clonotype was detected ten times or more. The CDR3 DNA is TGTGCCAGCAGTTTGGTTTCTGGACAGGGAGGCGGGGAGCTGTTTTTT. Translating gives CASSLVSGQGGGELFF. The chain carries TRBV27 and TRBJ2-2; TRBD1 aligns across 8 bases. V was clipped by 3 bases and J by 7 bases; unmatched bases: 10. The CDR3 has 16 residues. Per germline, CDR1 MNHEY and CDR2 SMNVEV (reference sequence).

This clonotype was seen only a few times. CDR3 protein: CSASLQFF. In DNA, the CDR3 is TGCAGTGCTTCCCTGCAGTTCTTC. The V call is TRBV20-1, the J call TRBJ2-1; D ambiguous. The CDR3 loop spans 8 amino acids. V lost 5 bases and J lost 12, with 5 bases in between. Germline assignment: CDR1 DFQATT and CDR2 SNEGSKA (reference sequence).

Many counts were recorded for this clonotype. V is TRBV7-2 and J is TRBJ2-1, with a tentative D call TRBD2 (6 bases). The V end lost 6 bases, the J end lost 6 bases, and 27 bases lay between the germline ends. CDR1 is SGHTA and CDR2 is FQGNSA in the germline V gene. The CDR3 sequence is 18 residues long. CDR3 residues: CASRPWGDLLISANEQFF. Here the CDR3 DNA reads TGTGCCAGCAGGCCATGGGGGGATCTCCTAATATCGGCCAATGAGCAGTTCTTC. Complete variable domain (other parts from reference TRBV7-2 and TRBJ2-1): GAGVSQSPSNKVTEKGKDVELRCDPISGHTALYWYRQSLGQGLEFLIYFQGNSAPDKSGLPSDRFSAERTGGSVSTLTIQRTQQEDSAVYLCASRPWGDLLISANEQFFGPGTRLTVL.

This clonotype appeared a single time. One end of the junction varies from germline; a read error may be responsible. The chain carries TRBV27 and TRBJ2-3, with 8 nucleotides matching TRBD2. CDR1 MNHEY and CDR2 SMNVEV come from the germline V gene (reference sequence). There are 14 residues in the CDR3. This CDR3 is CVTGPAGVGDTQYF. CDR3 DNA: TGCGTGACTGGGCCAGCGGGAGTTGGGGATACGCAGTATTTT.

This clonotype occurred a few times. The V call is TRBV21-1, the J call TRBJ1-1; TRBD1, as called in the table, went unchecked against the DNA. TRBV21-1 is a documented pseudogene. The CDR3 covers 18 residues. This CDR3 reads CASSTHWDRATLSTEAFF. The CDR3 bases are TGTGCCAGCAGCACCCACTGGGACAGGGCGACCCTGAGCACTGAAGCTTTCTTT.

This sequence joins TRBV20-1 and TRBJ1-6, with TRBD1 matching over 7 bases. The CDR3 consists of 15 residues. Unmatched junction bases numbered 14, after V lost 7 bases and J lost 8 bases. Germline V gene data show CDR1 as DFQATT and CDR2 as SNEGSKA (reference sequence). In nucleotides, the CDR3 is TGCAGTGTTACCAGCGATTGGACAGGCGATTCACCCCTCCACTTT. Residues: CSVTSDWTGDSPLHF.